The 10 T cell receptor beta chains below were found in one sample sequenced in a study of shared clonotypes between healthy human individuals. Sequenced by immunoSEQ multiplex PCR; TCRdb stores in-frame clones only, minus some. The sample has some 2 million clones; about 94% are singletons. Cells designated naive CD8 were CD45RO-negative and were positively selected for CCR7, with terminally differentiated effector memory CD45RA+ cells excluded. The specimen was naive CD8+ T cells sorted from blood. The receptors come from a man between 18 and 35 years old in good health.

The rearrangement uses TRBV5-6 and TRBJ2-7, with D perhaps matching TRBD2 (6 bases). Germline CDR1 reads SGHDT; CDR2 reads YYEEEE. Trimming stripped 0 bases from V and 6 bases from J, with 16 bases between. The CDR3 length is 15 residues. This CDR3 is CASSLGGGGYVEQYF. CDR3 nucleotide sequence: TGTGCCAGCAGCTTGGGAGGAGGAGGGTACGTCGAGCAGTACTTC.

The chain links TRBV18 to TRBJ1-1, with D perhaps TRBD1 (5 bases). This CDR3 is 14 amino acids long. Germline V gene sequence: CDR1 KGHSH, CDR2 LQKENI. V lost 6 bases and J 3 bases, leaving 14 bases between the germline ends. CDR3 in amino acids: CASSHPRGDTEAFF. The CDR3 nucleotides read TGTGCCAGCTCCCACCCCAGAGGGGACACTGAAGCTTTCTTT.

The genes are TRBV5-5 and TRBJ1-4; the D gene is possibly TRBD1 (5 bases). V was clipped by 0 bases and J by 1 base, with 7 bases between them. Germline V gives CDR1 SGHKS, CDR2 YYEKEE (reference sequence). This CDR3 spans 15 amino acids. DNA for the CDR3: TGTGCCAGCAGCTTGGCAACAGGAACTAATGAAAAACTGTTTTTT. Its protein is CASSLATGTNEKLFF.

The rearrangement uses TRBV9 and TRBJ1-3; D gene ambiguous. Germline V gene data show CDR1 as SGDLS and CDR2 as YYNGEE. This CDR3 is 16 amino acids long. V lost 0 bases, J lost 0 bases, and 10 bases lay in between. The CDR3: CASSVADGYSGNTIYF. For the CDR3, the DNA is TGTGCCAGCAGCGTAGCGGACGGGTACTCTGGAAACACCATATATTTT.

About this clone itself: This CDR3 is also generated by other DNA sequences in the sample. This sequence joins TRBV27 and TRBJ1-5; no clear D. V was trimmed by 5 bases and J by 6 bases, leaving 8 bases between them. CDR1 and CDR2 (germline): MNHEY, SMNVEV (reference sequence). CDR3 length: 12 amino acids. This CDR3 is CASSLLGQPQHF. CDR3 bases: TGTGCCAGCAGTCTCCTAGGTCAGCCCCAGCATTTT.

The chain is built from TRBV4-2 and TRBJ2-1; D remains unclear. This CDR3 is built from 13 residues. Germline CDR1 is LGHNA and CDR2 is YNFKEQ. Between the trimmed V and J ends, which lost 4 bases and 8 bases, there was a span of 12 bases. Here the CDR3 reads CASSPNGPDEQFF. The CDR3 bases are TGTGCCAGCAGCCCAAACGGACCGGATGAGCAGTTCTTC.

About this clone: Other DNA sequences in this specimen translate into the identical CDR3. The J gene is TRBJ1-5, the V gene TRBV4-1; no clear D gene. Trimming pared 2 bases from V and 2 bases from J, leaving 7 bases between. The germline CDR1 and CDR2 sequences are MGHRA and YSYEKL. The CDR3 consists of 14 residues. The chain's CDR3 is CASSQRVGNQPQHF. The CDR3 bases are TGCGCCAGCAGCCAAAGGGTCGGCAATCAGCCCCAGCATTTT.

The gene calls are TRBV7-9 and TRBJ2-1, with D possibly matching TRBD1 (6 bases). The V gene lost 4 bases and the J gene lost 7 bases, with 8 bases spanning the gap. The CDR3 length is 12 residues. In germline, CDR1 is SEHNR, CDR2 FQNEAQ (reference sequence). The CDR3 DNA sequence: TGTGCCAGCAGCTCAGGGGCTAATGAGCAGTTCTTC. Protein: CASSSGANEQFF.

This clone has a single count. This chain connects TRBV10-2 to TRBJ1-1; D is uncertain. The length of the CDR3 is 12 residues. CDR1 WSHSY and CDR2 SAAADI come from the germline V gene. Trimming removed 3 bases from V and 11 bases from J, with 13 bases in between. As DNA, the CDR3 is TGCGCCAGCAGTGACCCCGCGGCTAAGGCTTTCTTT. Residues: CASSDPAAKAFF.

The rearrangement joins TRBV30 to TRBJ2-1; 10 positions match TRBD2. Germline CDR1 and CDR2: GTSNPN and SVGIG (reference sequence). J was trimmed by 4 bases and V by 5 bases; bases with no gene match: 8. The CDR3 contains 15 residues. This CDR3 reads CAWDSGTSEYNEQFF. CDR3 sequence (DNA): TGTGCCTGGGACTCCGGGACTAGCGAGTACAATGAGCAGTTCTTC.